One and the same sample provided the 18 T cell receptor beta chains below, sequenced in a study of OX40 agonist ivuxolimab in advanced cancers. This table comes from immunoSEQ multiplex PCR, and its TCRdb copy is limited to in-frame clones, with some not included. The top ten hold around 5.5% of the sample, which has over 80,000 clones, roughly nine tenths seen once. This sample comprised CD4+ or CD8+ T cells sorted from blood, obtained in a trial of the OX40 agonist ivuxolimab. The receptors originated from an adult with an advanced solid tumor such as melanoma, head and neck, liver or kidney cancer.

This chain joins TRBV21-1 and TRBJ1-2. TRBV21-1 is a pseudogene. The length of the CDR3 is 13 residues. The CDR3 coding sequence is TGTGCCAGCATCTTGCCCAGGACCTATGGCTACACCTTC. Its translation is CASILPRTYGYTF.

The DNA of the CDR3 is TGTGCCAGCAGCTTACAAGGACAGGTGACTGGGGCCAACGTCCTGACTTTC. It translates to CASSLQGQVTGANVLTF. The chain joins TRBV7-9 to TRBJ2-6; 7 bases fit TRBD1. Germline-derived CDR1 and CDR2 are SEHNR and FQNEAQ (reference sequence). J gave up 2 bases and V 2 bases, and 6 bases lay outside the gene matches. CDR3 length: 17 amino acids.

The chain couples TRBV6-5 to TRBJ2-7, with 10 bases identical to TRBD2. Trimming took 1 base from V and 4 from J; bases not matched to a gene: 4. CDR1 is MNHEY, CDR2 SVGAGI, per germline. The CDR3 extends over 15 amino acids. CDR3 protein: CASSYLPTSGYEQYF. CDR3 DNA: TGTGCCAGCAGTTACTTACCGACTAGCGGGTACGAGCAGTACTTC.

This chain links TRBV10-1 with TRBJ1-2; no reliable D call. CDR1 is WNHNN, CDR2 SYGVQD, per germline (reference sequence). Trimming removed 2 bases from V and 6 bases from J, with 10 bases in between. CDR3 length equals 13 residues. CDR3 DNA sequence: TGCGCCAGCAGTGAGACGGGATCTGATGGCTACACCTTC. It encodes CASSETGSDGYTF.

The chain links TRBV5-1 to TRBJ1-1; D is unresolved. The V end was cut by 6 bases, the J end by 0 bases, with 15 bases between. The CDR3 covers 15 residues. Germline CDR1 and CDR2: SGHRS and YFSETQ. The CDR3 sequence is CASKGALNMNTEAFF. The DNA for the CDR3 is TGCGCCAGCAAGGGAGCGTTGAATATGAACACTGAAGCTTTCTTT.

A single count supports this clone. The chain combines TRBV5-6 with TRBJ2-2, with D perhaps given as TRBD1 or TRBD2 (5 bases each). The V gene lost 6 bases and the J gene lost 7 bases, with 13 bases spanning the gap. CDR3 length equals 13 residues. Germline V lookup: CDR1 SGHDT, CDR2 YYEEEE. This CDR3 is CASTRVRGGELFF. CDR3 sequence (DNA): TGTGCCAGCACCAGGGTCCGGGGCGGGGAGCTGTTTTTT. The full variable domain, completed using reference TRBV5-6 and TRBJ2-2, is DAGVTQSPTHLIKTRGQQVTLRCSPKSGHDTVSWYQQALGQGPQFIFQYYEEEERQRGNFPDRFSGHQFPNYSSELNVNALLLGDSALYLCASTRVRGGELFFGEGSRLTVL.

This sequence joins TRBV7-9 and TRBJ2-1; D may match TRBD1 or TRBD2 (6 bases each). V dropped 6 bases and J dropped 6 bases, with 24 bases sitting between them. The CDR3 covers 17 residues. Germline loops: CDR1 SEHNR, CDR2 FQNEAQ (reference sequence). The CDR3 reads CASRGGSGKDLSNEQFF. CDR3 nucleotides: TGTGCCAGCAGAGGGGGGAGCGGTAAAGATCTCAGCAATGAGCAGTTCTTC.

The chain carries TRBV6-5 and TRBJ1-1; 8 bases match TRBD1. Trimming cost V 6 bases and J 6 bases; bases outside gene matches: 9. The CDR3 consists of 14 residues. CDR1 is MNHEY and CDR2 is SVGAGI in the germline V gene. Here the CDR3 reads CASRRPGQVSEAFF. Here the CDR3 DNA reads TGTGCCAGCAGACGACCGGGACAGGTTTCTGAAGCTTTCTTT.

In its sample, this clone was seen once. The chain links TRBV9 to TRBJ2-5, with TRBD2 identical over 11 bases. Trimming at V came to 0 bases and at J to 3 bases, leaving 4 bases not matched to a gene. The CDR3 spans 16 residues. Germline assignment: CDR1 SGDLS and CDR2 YYNGEE. This chain's CDR3 is CASSVGLAGGEETQYF. CDR3 coding DNA: TGTGCCAGCAGCGTAGGGCTAGCGGGAGGTGAAGAGACCCAGTACTTC.

This chain uses TRBV9 with TRBJ2-3, with D perhaps matching TRBD2 (7 bases). In germline, CDR1 is SGDLS, CDR2 YYNGEE. Trimming took 2 bases from V and 3 from J, leaving 13 bases between them. CDR3 length equals 15 residues. The CDR3 loop is CASSVVGGTTDTQYF. The CDR3 DNA sequence: TGTGCCAGCAGCGTGGTCGGGGGGACAACAGATACGCAGTATTTT.

V is TRBV6-5 and J is TRBJ1-2, with TRBD1 matching over 7 bases. CDR3 length: 14 amino acids. CDR1 is MNHEY, CDR2 SVGAGI, per germline. Losses at the gene ends were 6 bases for V and 4 bases for J; bases not matched to a gene: 8. CDR3 residues: CASRRTGSSYGYTF. CDR3 in DNA: TGTGCCAGCAGGCGGACAGGAAGCTCCTATGGCTACACCTTC.

This rearrangement joins TRBV6-5 to TRBJ2-3, with 10 positions matching TRBD2. The trim removed 2 bases at V and 0 bases at J, leaving 2 bases unmatched. The germline V gene encodes CDR1 MNHEY and CDR2 SVGAGI. The CDR3 has 16 amino acids. CDR3 loop: CASSYGLAASTDTQYF. CDR3 bases: TGTGCCAGCAGTTACGGACTAGCGGCTAGCACAGATACGCAGTATTTT.

This chain connects TRBV7-2 to TRBJ2-7; D call uncertain. Trimming pared 1 base from V and 3 bases from J, leaving 13 bases between. Looked up from germline, CDR1 is SGHTA and CDR2 is FQGNSA. The CDR3 length is 15 residues. CDR3 sequence (DNA): TGTGCCAGCAGCTTAGGACAAGGCTCAAACTACGAGCAGTACTTC. Protein sequence: CASSLGQGSNYEQYF.

The gene calls are TRBV18 and TRBJ1-2; D possibly corresponds to TRBD1 (5 bases). With 1 base removed from V and 5 bases from J, the gap between germline ends came to 11 bases. Germline V lookup: CDR1 KGHSH, CDR2 LQKENI. The length of the CDR3 is 14 residues. The CDR3 sequence is CASSPRWGDYGYTF. The DNA of the CDR3 is TGTGCCAGCTCACCACGTTGGGGCGATTATGGCTACACCTTC.

The chain uses TRBV2 and TRBJ2-7; D unclear. Trimming stripped 11 bases from V and 0 bases from J, with 11 bases between. The CDR3 extends over 12 amino acids. Per germline, CDR1 SNHLY and CDR2 FYNNEI. The CDR3 DNA follows: TGTGCCCTTGGTGGGATCTCCTACGAGCAGTACTTC. Residues: CALGGISYEQYF.

The chain uses TRBV27 and TRBJ1-1, with TRBD1 matching over 10 bases. Germline loops: CDR1 MNHEY, CDR2 SMNVEV (reference sequence). The junction had 4 bases not matched to a gene; V was cut back by 0 bases and J by 9 bases. This CDR3 is built from 14 residues. CDR3 coding DNA: TGTGCCAGCAGTTTATCCCCGGGACAGGGGAAAGCTTTCTTT. The encoded protein is CASSLSPGQGKAFF.

The chain combines TRBV5-1 with TRBJ2-3; D could derive from TRBD1 or TRBD2 (5 bases each). V dropped 3 bases and J dropped 2 bases, with 13 bases sitting between them. CDR3 size: 15 residues. CDR1 SGHRS and CDR2 YFSETQ come from the germline V gene. CDR3 nucleotides: TGCGCCAGCAGCTCCGGGACCGTTACCACAGATACGCAGTATTTT. Translation gives CASSSGTVTTDTQYF.

The V call is TRBV27, the J call TRBJ2-6, with D unresolved. Germline loops: CDR1 MNHEY, CDR2 SMNVEV (reference sequence). The CDR3 has 13 amino acids. V was shortened by 6 bases and J by 0 bases, with 3 bases between the two germline ends. In DNA, the CDR3 is TGTGCCAGCAGACCCTCTGGGGCCAACGTCCTGACTTTC. The encoded protein is CASRPSGANVLTF.